This T cell receptor beta chain originates from a study of cytomegalovirus exposure and HLA in healthy donors. Study in general: Researchers found that under 90% of 350 to 500 genotyped donors fell within the Caucasian-associated ancestry cluster. General study findings and limits: The authors reported that TCR beta sequences could predict HLA-A and HLA-B alleles. These predictions were accurate for most subjects in the first cohort. There were several of the most significant clusters that appeared linked to common viral pathogens in a later analysis.

Germline values: CDR1 SGHKS, CDR2 YYEKEE (reference sequence). Trimming pared 4 bases from V and 11 bases from J, leaving 18 bases between. The CDR3 length is 13 residues. PCR involved 60 Vbeta and 13 Jbeta primers. Only in-frame clones appear in the TCRdb table, and some are missing; sequencing was by immunoSEQ multiplex PCR. Of roughly 89,000 clones in the sample, around 82% were seen once. The sample holds one count of this clone. Its antigen remains unknown. The sequenced sample was PBMCs. This chain joins TRBV5-5 and TRBJ1-1, with D perhaps TRBD1 (5 bases). The source of this sequence is a man between 18 and 29 years old in good health and CMV-seronegative. DNA for the CDR3: TGTGCCAGCAGCCCTACAGGTGGTGATTGGGCTTTCTTT. Its protein is CASSPTGGDWAFF.